This TCR beta chain was sequenced in a study of blood T cell repertoires in COVID-19. Turning to the study itself: The United States, Italy and Spain supplied acute and convalescent COVID-19 samples. From T cells, B-cell-depleted T cells, or PBMCs came the material, which was cDNA or gDNA.

Trimming pared 4 bases from V and 0 bases from J, leaving 13 bases between. The CDR3 consists of 16 residues. Per germline, CDR1 SNHLY and CDR2 FYNNEI. Original processing notes: Estimates of nucleated cell counts were drawn from the amplification of reference gene primers. Assay: immunoSEQ multiplex PCR; the TCRdb copy retains only in-frame clones and omits some. V, J and clone size were drawn from that table, and D and trimming were deduced from the DNA. The top ten hold about 8% of the sample, which has some 150,000 clones, about 86% seen once. The chain is built from TRBV2 and TRBJ1-5; D is ambiguous. The sequence was obtained from a human donor in a cohort sampled during active COVID-19. Sequenced sample: peripheral blood. As DNA, the CDR3 is TGTGCCAGCAGTGGGGTGGCGGGTAATAGCAATCAGCCCCAGCATTTT. Encoded protein: CASSGVAGNSNQPQHF.